This T cell receptor beta chain is drawn from a study of beta chain features in type 1 diabetes. The authors reverse transcribed all of the isolated RNA, so sequencing captured expressed TCRB transcripts. The protocol was immunoSEQ multiplex PCR, while the TCRdb copy is restricted to in-frame clones and leaves out a portion. This sample has hundreds of thousands of clones, with 10% to 15% found just once. Sorting based on CD45RO/CCR7/CD25/CD127/CD95/CD27 separated CD4+ naive, central memory, regulatory and stem cell-like memory cells. Trimming at V came to 5 bases and at J to 4 bases, leaving 7 bases not matched to a gene. The V gene's germline CDR1 is SGHAT and CDR2 FQNNGV. There are 14 residues in the CDR3.

Sequenced sample: naive CD4+ T cells from blood. The chain combines TRBV11-2 with TRBJ1-1; the match to TRBD1 covers 7 bases. This clonotype was sampled from a man in his late teens or twenties in good health. The CDR3 DNA sequence: TGTGCCAGCAGCATCCGACAGGGAAGCACTGAAGCTTTCTTT. Translated, it gives CASSIRQGSTEAFF.